This T cell receptor (beta chain) was obtained from a study of blood T cells in healthy people across ages. This clonotype has a handful of counts. Its antigen remains unidentified. Primed by a sample-barcoded 5' primer and a J-beta primer mix, a second PCR proceeded for about 6 to 12 cycles. TCRdb reprocessed the 5' RACE reads with MiXCR, giving one entry per CDR3 protein. The sample comprises more than 700,000 distinct CDR3 sequences, 35% to 50% of which are singletons, and around a sixth rests with the top ten. Whole-study results and caveats: Unknown CMV status may confound age-related changes in expanded clones.

This TCR was sampled from a man at least 80 years old in good health. The specimen was blood.

The CDR3 DNA reads TGTGCCAGCACCAGGGCCGGGCTAGCGGACGGAATGGACTACAATGAGCAGTTCTTC. It yields the protein CASTRAGLADGMDYNEQFF. This sequence joins TRBV21-1 and TRBJ2-1; the D call of TRBD2 is as the table states it, not checked on the DNA. TRBV21-1 is shown as a pseudogene. The CDR3 contains 19 residues.